The table lists the clone carrying this TCR beta chain with a few counts. The TCR beta CDR3 regions underwent amplification using RNA transcripts as the source. The HTBI primer set was used in a first-round RT-PCR of the TCR CDR3. TCRdb re-analysed the multiplex PCR reads in MiXCR, keeping a single row per CDR3 protein. Of nearly 600,000 distinct CDR3 sequences in the sample, around 14% are singletons; the top ten hold 5.8%. These data originate in a study of T cells in Graves' hyperthyroidism and ophthalmopathy. The blood sample predates any ophthalmopathy symptoms, coming from first hyperthyroidism diagnosis. PBMCs were derived from around 10 ml fresh peripheral blood. The CDR3 is made up of 14 amino acids. The germline gives CDR1 KGHDR, CDR2 SFDVKD. The germline V and J ends were trimmed by 4 bases and 8 bases, with 14 bases remaining between them.

The chain has TRBV24-1 and TRBJ2-1, with D possibly matching TRBD2 (6 bases). The sample was blood. The receptor comes from a woman in her twenties or thirties with Graves' hyperthyroidism that later progressed to Graves' ophthalmopathy. CDR3 nucleotides: TGTGCCACCAGTGAGGGGGGTTTGGGAGATGAGCAGTTCTTC. It yields the protein CATSEGGLGDEQFF.